Listed here are 27 T cell receptor beta chains from one sample, sequenced in a study of cytomegalovirus exposure and HLA in healthy donors. Primers: 60 Vbeta forward and 13 Jbeta reverse. The protocol was immunoSEQ multiplex PCR, while the TCRdb copy is restricted to in-frame clones and leaves out a portion. The repertoire holds under 130,000 clones, with 65% to 80% as singletons. What was sequenced was PBMCs. These receptors all come from a woman aged 40 to 49 in good health and CMV-seronegative.

This clone was recorded a few times. The chain uses TRBV7-9 and TRBJ1-2; D uncertain. Trimming took off 4 bases at V and 1 base at J, with 13 bases between the two ends. This CDR3 is 15 amino acids long. Germline V gene lookup returns CDR1 SEHNR and CDR2 FQNEAQ (reference sequence). The CDR3 region has the DNA TGTGCCAGCAGCTCCTCGGGAGGGAATAACTATGGCTACACCTTC. Translated, it gives CASSSSGGNNYGYTF.

The chain employs TRBV7-9 and TRBJ2-2; tentatively, D is TRBD2 (5 bases). CDR3 length: 19 amino acids. Deletions cut 5 bases from V and 2 bases from J, with 24 bases between. The germline CDR1 and CDR2 sequences are SEHNR and FQNEAQ (reference sequence). The CDR3 loop is CASSRRLTLHSGNTGELFF. In nucleotides, the CDR3 is TGTGCCAGCAGCCGAAGATTAACACTCCACAGCGGAAACACCGGGGAGCTGTTTTTT.

The chain is built from TRBV4-1 and TRBJ1-2, with D unresolved. Trimming removed 1 base at V and 4 bases at J, with 13 bases between. Germline V gene data show CDR1 as MGHRA and CDR2 as YSYEKL. This CDR3 is 15 amino acids long. This CDR3 reads CASSQGRQGTYGYTF. CDR3 in DNA: TGCGCCAGCAGCCAAGGTCGACAAGGAACCTATGGCTACACCTTC.

V usage is TRBV28 and J usage is TRBJ2-1; 9 bases map to TRBD1. J lost 7 bases, V lost 6 bases, and 4 bases had no gene match. The germline V gene encodes CDR1 MDHEN and CDR2 SYDVKM. This CDR3 comprises 13 residues. The CDR3 DNA is TGTGCCAGCAGCGACAGGGGGGCAAATGAGCAGTTCTTC. Translating it yields CASSDRGANEQFF.

This rearrangement joins TRBV4-1 to TRBJ1-6, with a tentative D call TRBD1 (6 bases). The germline gives CDR1 MGHRA, CDR2 YSYEKL. V was shortened by 3 bases and J by 9 bases, with 12 bases between the two germline ends. The CDR3 is made up of 14 amino acids. This chain's CDR3 is CASSHRWGPSPLHF. The DNA for the CDR3 is TGCGCCAGCAGCCATCGGTGGGGGCCTTCACCCCTCCACTTT.

The V and J genes are TRBV5-1 and TRBJ2-3, with TRBD1 matching over 8 bases. This CDR3 comprises 17 residues. The J segment lost 3 bases and the V segment lost 0 bases, leaving 9 bases of the junction unmatched. Germline assignment: CDR1 SGHRS and CDR2 YFSETQ. The CDR3 DNA follows: TGCGCCAGCAGCTTGGCCCCGGACAGGGTTAGAACAGATACGCAGTATTTT. Its protein is CASSLAPDRVRTDTQYF.

This chain's CDR3 is CASSRAGEMSQYF. DNA for the CDR3: TGTGCCAGCAGTCGGGCAGGGGAAATGTCGCAGTATTTT. This chain links TRBV5-6 with TRBJ2-3, with a weak D call TRBD1 (6 bases). The CDR3 totals 13 residues. The V end was cut by 5 bases, the J end by 10 bases, with 17 bases between. The V gene's germline CDR1 is SGHDT and CDR2 YYEEEE.

The chain carries TRBV7-9 and TRBJ1-5; 7 positions agree with TRBD1. The germline gives CDR1 SEHNR, CDR2 FQNEAQ (reference sequence). The CDR3 sequence is 16 residues long. V shed 4 bases, J shed 0 bases, and the junction held 6 bases outside the gene matches. This CDR3 is CASSSRDSNSNQPQHF. CDR3 nucleotide sequence: TGTGCCAGCAGCTCCCGGGACAGCAATAGCAATCAGCCCCAGCATTTT. Full variable domain (rest looked up from reference TRBV7-9 and TRBJ1-5): DTGVSQNPRHKITKRGQNVTFRCDPISEHNRLYWYRQTLGQGPEFLTYFQNEAQLEKSRLLSDRFSAERPKGSFSTLEIQRTEQGDSAMYLCASSSRDSNSNQPQHFGDGTRLSIL.

The rearrangement uses TRBV5-1 and TRBJ1-6; 7 bases map to TRBD1. Germline-derived CDR1 and CDR2 are SGHRS and YFSETQ. The CDR3 has 19 amino acids. Losses at the gene ends were 0 bases for V and 9 bases for J; bases not matched to a gene: 18. The CDR3 bases are TGCGCCAGCAGCTTGGGGACCACGGGACAGAGAATGGGTGGTTCACCCCTCCACTTT. Residues: CASSLGTTGQRMGGSPLHF.

This clone was detected only once. V is TRBV30 and J is TRBJ1-2; 7 bases are shared with TRBD1. The trim removed 6 bases at V and 4 bases at J, leaving 14 bases unmatched. This CDR3 spans 15 amino acids. The germline V gene has CDR1 GTSNPN and CDR2 SVGIG (reference sequence). Here the CDR3 reads CACATNRDSVYGYTF. The CDR3 coding sequence is TGTGCCTGCGCAACCAACCGGGACAGCGTCTATGGCTACACCTTC.

The chain employs TRBV29-1 and TRBJ1-1, with D possibly TRBD1 on 5 matching bases. This CDR3 is built from 11 residues. CDR1 and CDR2 (germline): SQVTM, ANQGSEA. The V end lost 3 bases, the J end lost 6 bases, and 8 bases lay between the germline ends. This chain's CDR3 is CSVEPGAEAFF. CDR3 nucleotides: TGCAGCGTTGAGCCGGGGGCTGAAGCTTTCTTT.

The chain recombines TRBV30 with TRBJ1-1; TRBD1 is a possible D gene (6 bases). The CDR3 totals 10 residues. Germline V lookup: CDR1 GTSNPN, CDR2 SVGIG (reference sequence). Trimming cost V 5 bases and J 7 bases, with 8 bases left between them. DNA of the CDR3: TGTGCCTGGGGGACATATGAAGCTTTCTTT. This encodes CAWGTYEAFF.

This rearrangement joins TRBV5-6 to TRBJ2-3; a weak D match, TRBD2 (5 bases). The CDR3 spans 13 residues. Trimming removed 2 bases at V and 3 bases at J, with 7 bases between. The V gene's germline CDR1 is SGHDT and CDR2 YYEEEE. CDR3 sequence (DNA): TGTGCCAGCAGCTTCCGGGGAACAGATACGCAGTATTTT. It codes for CASSFRGTDTQYF.

The chain employs TRBV7-8 and TRBJ2-3; D remains unclear. There are 14 residues in the CDR3. Trimming shortened V by 5 bases and J by 4 bases, and 13 bases separated the two germline ends. Germline CDR1 SGHVS, CDR2 FQNEAQ. Here the CDR3 DNA reads TGTGCCAGCAGCCTCCTAGACTGGGCAGATACGCAGTATTTT. This codes for CASSLLDWADTQYF. Full variable domain (remainder filled in from reference TRBV7-8 and TRBJ2-3): GAGVSQSPRYKVAKRGQDVALRCDPISGHVSLFWYQQALGQGPEFLTYFQNEAQLDKSGLPSDRFFAERPEGSVSTLKIQRTQQEDSAVYLCASSLLDWADTQYFGPGTRLTVL.

The V gene is TRBV28, the J gene TRBJ1-1, with 8 bases aligning to TRBD1. The CDR3 runs 15 residues. Unmatched junction bases numbered 9, after V lost 5 bases and J lost 4 bases. From germline, CDR1 is MDHEN and CDR2 SYDVKM. The chain's CDR3 is CASSPQGDKSTEAFF. The CDR3 bases are TGTGCCAGCAGTCCACAGGGGGATAAGAGCACTGAAGCTTTCTTT.

The CDR3 DNA reads TGTGCCAGCAGTTTATCTCGCGGGGGACCGTACAATGAGCAGTTCTTC. Its protein product is CASSLSRGGPYNEQFF. The chain links TRBV27 to TRBJ2-1, with 7 nucleotides matching TRBD2. This CDR3 contains 16 residues. The V and J ends lost 0 bases and 4 bases, in that order; junction bases with no gene match: 6. Germline assignment: CDR1 MNHEY and CDR2 SMNVEV (reference sequence).

The CDR3 sequence is CASSEYEPGEGDTQYF. The CDR3 nucleotides are TGTGCCAGCAGTGAATATGAGCCAGGGGAGGGGGATACGCAGTATTTT. V is TRBV6-1 and J is TRBJ2-3; TRBD2 might be the D (7 bases). Trimming stripped 2 bases from V and 6 bases from J, with 18 bases between. Germline V gene sequence: CDR1 MNHNS, CDR2 SASEGT. The CDR3 runs to 16 residues.

The chain combines TRBV27 with TRBJ2-5; D is possibly TRBD2 (5 bases). The CDR3 spans 13 residues. Trimming took off 3 bases at V and 5 bases at J, with 10 bases between the two ends. Germline assignment: CDR1 MNHEY and CDR2 SMNVEV (reference sequence). The CDR3 sequence is CASSFSSGETQYF. The CDR3 DNA follows: TGTGCCAGCAGTTTTAGTTCGGGGGAGACCCAGTACTTC.

The chain is built from TRBV19 and TRBJ1-2; D perhaps matches TRBD1 (5 bases). The V and J ends lost 8 bases and 2 bases respectively, with 12 bases between them. Germline V gives CDR1 LNHDA, CDR2 SQIVND (reference sequence). The CDR3 sequence is 13 residues long. DNA for the CDR3: TGTGCCAGTCGCAGGACACCGAACTATGGCTACACCTTC. Protein: CASRRTPNYGYTF.

The chain joins TRBV7-9 to TRBJ2-7; D is perhaps TRBD2 (6 bases). The germline CDR1 and CDR2 sequences are SEHNR and FQNEAQ (reference sequence). With 1 base removed from V and 3 bases from J, the gap between germline ends came to 16 bases. The CDR3 extends over 16 amino acids. The chain's CDR3 is CASSLVSGGIGYEQYF. The CDR3 region has the DNA TGTGCCAGCAGCTTAGTGTCTGGGGGGATAGGCTACGAGCAGTACTTC.

This clone was seen just once. The chain uses TRBV30 and TRBJ2-6; 7 nucleotides line up with TRBD1. V was clipped by 3 bases and J by 2 bases; unmatched bases: 4. Germline V gene lookup returns CDR1 GTSNPN and CDR2 SVGIG (reference sequence). The CDR3 length is 15 residues. CDR3 coding DNA: TGTGCCTGGAGGGAAGACAGGGCTGGGGCCAACGTCCTGACTTTC. Translated: CAWREDRAGANVLTF.

This rearrangement joins TRBV7-9 to TRBJ2-4, with TRBD2 identical over 9 bases. Germline V gives CDR1 SEHNR, CDR2 FQNEAQ (reference sequence). V lost 5 bases and J lost 8; bases outside the gene matches: 13. CDR3 length: 16 amino acids. The CDR3: CASSALGREGLDIQYF. The DNA of the CDR3 is TGTGCCAGCAGCGCGTTGGGGCGGGAGGGGTTGGACATTCAGTACTTC.

In this sample, this clone turned up a few times. The chain combines TRBV28 with TRBJ2-7, with TRBD2 matching 8 bases. The V segment lost 7 bases and the J segment 6 bases; nucleotides outside the gene matches: 14. CDR1 MDHEN and CDR2 SYDVKM come from the germline V gene. This CDR3 spans 15 amino acids. Written as DNA, the CDR3 is TGTGCCAGCACTCCCGGGGGGGTAATGACCCGCGAGCAGTACTTC. It yields the protein CASTPGGVMTREQYF.

J is TRBJ2-1 and V is TRBV27, with 8 bases matching TRBD2. Per germline, CDR1 MNHEY and CDR2 SMNVEV (reference sequence). V shed 2 bases and J 7 bases; nucleotides not matched to a gene: 7. The CDR3 is made up of 15 amino acids. This chain's CDR3 is CASSLAGLGGNEQFF. CDR3 DNA sequence: TGTGCCAGCAGTTTAGCGGGACTAGGAGGAAATGAGCAGTTCTTC.

The rearrangement uses TRBV28 and TRBJ2-3; no clear D. Per germline, CDR1 MDHEN and CDR2 SYDVKM. V dropped 4 bases and J dropped 6 bases, with 14 bases sitting between them. The CDR3 totals 14 residues. The CDR3 sequence is CASSSWPGVDTQYF. In nucleotides, the CDR3 is TGTGCCAGCAGTTCGTGGCCGGGTGTGGATACGCAGTATTTT. The full variable domain, rest sourced from reference TRBV28 and TRBJ2-3, is DVKVTQSSRYLVKRTGEKVFLECVQDMDHENMFWYRQDPGLGLRLIYFSYDVKMKEKGDIPEGYSVSREKKERFSLILESASTNQTSMYLCASSSWPGVDTQYFGPGTRLTVL.

V gene TRBV2 combines with J gene TRBJ1-1; D is undetermined. Trimming cost V 2 bases and J 0 bases, with 10 bases left between them. CDR3 length: 15 residues. In germline, CDR1 is SNHLY, CDR2 FYNNEI. DNA for the CDR3: TGTGCCAGCAGTGAAACACAGTCCATGAACACTGAAGCTTTCTTT. Translated: CASSETQSMNTEAFF.

In DNA form, the CDR3 reads TGTGCCAGCAGTCCGATAGCTCGGCGGGGGATCTACGAGCAGTACTTC. Protein sequence: CASSPIARRGIYEQYF. The chain is built from TRBV11-2 and TRBJ2-7; 7 bases align to TRBD2. The V gene's germline CDR1 is SGHAT and CDR2 FQNNGV. Trimming took 6 bases from V and 3 from J; bases not matched to a gene: 14. This CDR3 contains 16 residues.